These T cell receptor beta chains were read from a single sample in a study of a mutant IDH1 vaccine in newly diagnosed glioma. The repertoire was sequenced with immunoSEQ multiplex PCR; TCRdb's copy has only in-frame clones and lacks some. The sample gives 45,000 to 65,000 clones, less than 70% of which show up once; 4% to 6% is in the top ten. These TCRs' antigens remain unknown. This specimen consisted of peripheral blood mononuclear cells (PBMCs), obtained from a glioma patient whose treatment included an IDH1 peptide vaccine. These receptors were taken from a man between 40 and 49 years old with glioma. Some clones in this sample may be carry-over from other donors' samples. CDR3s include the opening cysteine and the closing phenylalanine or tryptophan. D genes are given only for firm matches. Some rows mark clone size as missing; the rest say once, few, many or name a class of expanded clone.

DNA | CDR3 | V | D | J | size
TGCAGCGCCCGAATGGGGGCGGGTTACGAGCAGTACTTC | CSARMGAGYEQYF | TRBV29-1 | NA | TRBJ2-7 | NA
TGTGCCAGCTCACCGGGGGGCTCTAACCAAGAGACCCAGTACTTC | CASSPGGSNQETQYF | TRBV18 | NA | TRBJ2-5 | NA
TGTGCCAGTCAACCGGGATATGGGGCTTCACCCCTCCACTTT | CASQPGYGASPLHF | TRBV19 | NA | TRBJ1-6 | NA
TGTGCCAGCACTTTTGGACGGTACGAGCAGTACTTC | CASTFGRYEQYF | TRBV11-2 | NA | TRBJ2-7 | once
TGTGCCAGCTCACCTTCGGGAGGGTCGTACGAGCAGTACTTC | CASSPSGGSYEQYF | TRBV18 | TRBD2 | TRBJ2-7 | NA
TGTGCCAGCAGAGAAGTGAACACCGGGGAGCTGTTTTTT | CASREVNTGELFF | TRBV2 | NA | TRBJ2-2 | NA
TGCGCCAGCAGTGTAGGGTTCGATCAGCCCCAGCATTTT | CASSVGFDQPQHF | TRBV10-2 | NA | TRBJ1-5 | few
TGTGCCACCGCGGGGTGGGATGAGCAGTTCTTC | CATAGWDEQFF | TRBV19 | NA | TRBJ2-1 | once
TGTGCCAGCAGCTTCACCACCCGACCCGAGTACGAGCAGTACTTC | CASSFTTRPEYEQYF | TRBV5-5 | NA | TRBJ2-7 | NA
TGTGCCAGCAGTTCGTGGGGGCCGTCCTCTGAAGCTTTCTTT | CASSSWGPSSEAFF | TRBV6-5 | NA | TRBJ1-1 | NA
TGTGCCAGCAGCCTTAGCGGGGGGCTCCAAGAGACCCAGTACTTC | CASSLSGGLQETQYF | TRBV7-9 | TRBD2 | TRBJ2-5 | few
TGTGCCAGCTCACCACGCCCAGGCCAGGATGAAAAACTGTTTTTT | CASSPRPGQDEKLFF | TRBV18 | NA | TRBJ1-4 | NA
TGTGCCAGTAGCAGCAGGGAACTTAACTATGGCTACACCTTC | CASSSRELNYGYTF | TRBV19 | NA | TRBJ1-2 | NA
TGCGCCAGTCAACAGAATTCACCCCTCCACTTT | CASQQNSPLHF | TRBV10-2 | NA | TRBJ1-6 | NA
TGTGCCAGCAGCTCGGGACTAGGGCGAAAAGAGACCCAGTACTTC | CASSSGLGRKETQYF | TRBV7-8 | TRBD2 | TRBJ2-5 | NA
TGCGCCAGCAGCCAAGAAGTAGTAGGGGCGCAGGGAAACATTCAGTACTTC | CASSQEVVGAQGNIQYF | TRBV4-1 | NA | TRBJ2-4 | few
TGTGCCAGCAGCTTACATCAGGGTGGCTACACCTTC | CASSLHQGGYTF | TRBV7-8 | NA | TRBJ1-2 | NA
TGTGCCAGCAGCCTGGAGGTACAAGGGAGCTCCTATAATTCACCCCTCCACTTT | CASSLEVQGSSYNSPLHF | TRBV4-2 | NA | TRBJ1-6 | NA